The clone carrying this T cell receptor (beta chain) is classed as medium-sized (0.01 to 0.1%). The data are from a study of blood T cell repertoires in COVID-19. Study overall: COVID-19 samples collected from the United States, Italy and Spain covered acute and convalescent phases.

CDR3 length equals 15 residues. Losses at the gene ends were 5 bases for V and 8 bases for J; bases not matched to a gene: 11. Germline V gene data show CDR1 as SGHTA and CDR2 as FQGNSA. Repertoires were generated with immunoSEQ multiplex PCR, while TCRdb's copy carries only in-frame clones and drops some. The profile shows 85,000 to 100,000 clones, about four fifths of them singletons. This chain connects TRBV7-2 to TRBJ1-4, with TRBD1 matching over 7 bases. Sequenced material: peripheral blood. The TCR originated in a human donor in a cohort sampled during active COVID-19. The CDR3 DNA is TGTGCCAGCAGCCTTTCGACAGGGAAGTTAGAAAAACTGTTTTTT. Encoded protein: CASSLSTGKLEKLFF.